Given below is one TCR beta chain in context. Its target is unknown. An end of the junction does not agree with germline; a read error may underlie this. This sample's time point: newly diagnosed GD, antithyroid drugs for less than 3 months. After RNA was extracted from PBMCs, the TCR library was made from it. The source of the sample is a study of regulatory T cells in long-lasting Graves disease. TCR beta libraries were built with iRepertoire HTBI primers and Arm-PCR of CDR3 regions. TCRdb ran MiXCR on the multiplex PCR reads and lists one entry per CDR3 protein. Here the sample spans around 250,000 distinct CDR3 sequences, about 19% being singletons. Study-wide findings and caveats: Segments TRBV28, TRBJ1-2 and TRBJ2-5 showed preferential usage in persistent disease. Persistent-disease Graves' patients showed less TCR diversity than new cases.

Germline lookup yields CDR1 LGHNT and CDR2 FRNRAP. The CDR3 has 15 residues. J is TRBJ2-1 and V is TRBV12-5; tentative D call: TRBD2 (5 bases). The sequences come from peripheral blood mononuclear cells (PBMCs), collected at new diagnosis, from a patient treated with antithyroid drugs. This clonotype was sampled from a female donor with Graves disease. As DNA, the CDR3 is TGTGCTAGTGGTCCGCCCCGTGGACTGGGCAATGGGCAGTTCTTC. Residues: CASGPPRGLGNGQFF. Based on the CDR3 plus reference TRBV12-5 and TRBJ2-1, the full variable domain is DARVTQTPRHKVTEMGQEVTMRCQPILGHNTVFWYRQTMMQGLELLAYFRNRAPLDDSGMPKDRFSAEMPDATLATLKIQPSEPRDSAVYFCASGPPRGLGNGQFFGPGTRLTVL.